This is a list of T cell receptor beta chains from one sample in a study of CD8+CD57+ T cells in acquired aplastic anemia. TCRdb redid the calling of the reads with MiXCR, one entry per CDR3 protein. This sample has 100,000 to 150,000 distinct CDR3 sequences, with around 46% found just once. Sequenced: sorted CD4+, CD8+, or CD8+CD57+ T cells (not recorded which) from PBMCs. Receptors were obtained from a human donor in good health, serving as a control. The CDR3 runs from the conserved cysteine through the conserved F or W. The D gene is left open where the match is weak.

CDR3aa: CASSLEAGSSYEQYF
len: 15
d_gene: .
j_gene: TRBJ2-7
v_gene: TRBV5-5

CDR3aa: CASSFLAGNTGELFF
len: 15
d_gene: TRBD2
j_gene: TRBJ2-2
v_gene: TRBV5-6

CDR3aa: CASSPGTGRRGYTF
len: 14
d_gene: TRBD1
j_gene: TRBJ1-2
v_gene: TRBV11-2

CDR3aa: CAISDPGANTNYGYTF
len: 16
d_gene: .
j_gene: TRBJ1-2
v_gene: TRBV10-3

CDR3aa: CASSSSGGGYEQYF
len: 14
d_gene: TRBD2
j_gene: TRBJ2-7
v_gene: TRBV6-5

CDR3aa: CASSEAGYTEAFF
len: 13
d_gene: .
j_gene: TRBJ1-1
v_gene: TRBV2

CDR3aa: CASSQDLVPSNEQFF
len: 15
d_gene: .
j_gene: TRBJ2-1
v_gene: TRBV3-1

CDR3aa: CSATNTGELFF
len: 11
d_gene: .
j_gene: TRBJ2-2
v_gene: TRBV20-1

CDR3aa: CSARYYRGTDSPLHF
len: 15
d_gene: TRBD1
j_gene: TRBJ1-6
v_gene: TRBV20-1

CDR3aa: CATLGGRYNEQFF
len: 13
d_gene: .
j_gene: TRBJ2-1
v_gene: TRBV24-1

CDR3aa: CASSFKKGNAMNTEAFF
len: 17
d_gene: .
j_gene: TRBJ1-1
v_gene: TRBV5-1

CDR3aa: CSARDPANTEAFF
len: 13
d_gene: .
j_gene: TRBJ1-1
v_gene: TRBV20-1

CDR3aa: CASSPGGGSVHEQYF
len: 15
d_gene: TRBD2
j_gene: TRBJ2-7
v_gene: TRBV6-1

CDR3aa: CASSFGLDRGGFGGYTF
len: 17
d_gene: TRBD1
j_gene: TRBJ1-2
v_gene: TRBV28

CDR3aa: CASSLYRDTEAFF
len: 13
d_gene: .
j_gene: TRBJ1-1
v_gene: TRBV7-2

CDR3aa: CASGRGTNEKLFF
len: 13
d_gene: .
j_gene: TRBJ1-4
v_gene: TRBV7-9

CDR3aa: CASNEEGADTQYF
len: 13
d_gene: .
j_gene: TRBJ2-3
v_gene: TRBV19

CDR3aa: CASSLLRHTEAFF
len: 13
d_gene: .
j_gene: TRBJ1-1
v_gene: TRBV27

CDR3aa: CASSSQGEKLFF
len: 12
d_gene: .
j_gene: TRBJ1-4
v_gene: TRBV2

CDR3aa: CSATQTGNNSPLHF
len: 14
d_gene: .
j_gene: TRBJ1-6
v_gene: TRBV20-1

CDR3aa: CASSYPLSGTSGANVLTF
len: 18
d_gene: .
j_gene: TRBJ2-6
v_gene: TRBV6-2/TRBV6-3

CDR3aa: CSARFGGRASGELFF
len: 15
d_gene: TRBD2
j_gene: TRBJ2-2
v_gene: TRBV20-1

CDR3aa: CASSLQGEKLFF
len: 12
d_gene: .
j_gene: TRBJ1-4
v_gene: TRBV27

CDR3aa: CASSQGTTDEQFF
len: 13
d_gene: .
j_gene: TRBJ2-1
v_gene: TRBV3-1

CDR3aa: CASSSQDRGSTEAFF
len: 15
d_gene: TRBD1
j_gene: TRBJ1-1
v_gene: TRBV7-3

CDR3aa: CASSPAGGELFF
len: 12
d_gene: .
j_gene: TRBJ2-2
v_gene: TRBV18

CDR3aa: CANLERGPQGEQYF
len: 14
d_gene: TRBD1
j_gene: TRBJ2-7
v_gene: TRBV10-1

CDR3aa: CASSPTQSGQPQHF
len: 14
d_gene: .
j_gene: TRBJ1-5
v_gene: TRBV5-1

CDR3aa: CATSDPGSPRDEQFF
len: 15
d_gene: .
j_gene: TRBJ2-1
v_gene: TRBV24-1